The entry below describes one T cell receptor beta chain. The sample originates from a study of blood T cell repertoires in COVID-19. Background on the study: Samples taken during acute and convalescent COVID-19 were collected in the United States, Italy and Spain. Sources were T cells, B-cell-depleted T cells, or PBMCs; the material itself was cDNA or gDNA.

In the study's own analysis: Using reference gene primer amplification, nucleated cell counts were estimated. Data came from immunoSEQ multiplex PCR; TCRdb stores just in-frame clones and leaves some out. V and J calls plus clone size are reproduced from that table; the DNA served to infer D and trimming. The sample shows around 80,000 clones, over 80% of them seen only once. CDR3 length equals 15 residues. V lost 2 bases, J lost 6 bases, and 7 bases stayed unmatched. From germline, CDR1 is SGHRS and CDR2 YFSETQ. V is TRBV5-1 and J is TRBJ2-3; 9 bases match TRBD1. Sequencing was done on a sample of peripheral blood. This clonotype was obtained from a human donor in a cohort sampled during active COVID-19. This chain's CDR3 is CASSFRTGVGDTQYF. The CDR3 bases are TGCGCCAGCAGCTTTCGGACAGGGGTGGGGGATACGCAGTATTTT.